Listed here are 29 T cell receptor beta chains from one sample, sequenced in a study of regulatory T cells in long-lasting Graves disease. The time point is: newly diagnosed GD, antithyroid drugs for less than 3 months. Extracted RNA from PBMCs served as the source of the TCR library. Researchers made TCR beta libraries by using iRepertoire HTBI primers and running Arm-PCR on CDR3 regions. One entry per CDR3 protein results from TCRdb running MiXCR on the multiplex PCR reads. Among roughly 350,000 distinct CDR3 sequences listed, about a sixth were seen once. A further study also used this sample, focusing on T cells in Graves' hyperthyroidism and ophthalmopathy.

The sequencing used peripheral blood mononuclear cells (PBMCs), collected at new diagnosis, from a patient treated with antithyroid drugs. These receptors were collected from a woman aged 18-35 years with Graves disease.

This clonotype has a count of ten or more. The CDR3 sequence is CASRKIRGGGEANVLTF. Here the CDR3 DNA reads TGTGCCAGCAGGAAGATCAGGGGCGGGGGCGAAGCCAACGTCCTGACTTTC. The chain couples TRBV6-1 to TRBJ2-6; weak D call: TRBD2 (7 bases). V shed 6 bases and J shed 7 bases, with 22 bases lying between them. The CDR3 length is 17 residues. The germline CDR1 and CDR2 sequences are MNHNS and SASEGT.

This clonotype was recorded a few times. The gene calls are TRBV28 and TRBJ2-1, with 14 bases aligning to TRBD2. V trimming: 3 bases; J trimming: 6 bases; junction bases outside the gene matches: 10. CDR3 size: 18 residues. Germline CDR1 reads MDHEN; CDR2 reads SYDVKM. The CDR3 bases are TGTGCCAGCAGTTTCCCCGGGACTAGCGGGGGCCTATGCAATGAGCAGTTCTTC. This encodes CASSFPGTSGGLCNEQFF.

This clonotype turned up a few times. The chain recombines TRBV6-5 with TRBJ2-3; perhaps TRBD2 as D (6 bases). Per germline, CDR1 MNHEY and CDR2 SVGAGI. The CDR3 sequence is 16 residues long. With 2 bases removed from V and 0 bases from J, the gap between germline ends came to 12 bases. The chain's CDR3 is CASSYLGGISTDTQYF. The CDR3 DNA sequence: TGTGCCAGCAGTTACCTTGGCGGGATTAGCACAGATACGCAGTATTTT.

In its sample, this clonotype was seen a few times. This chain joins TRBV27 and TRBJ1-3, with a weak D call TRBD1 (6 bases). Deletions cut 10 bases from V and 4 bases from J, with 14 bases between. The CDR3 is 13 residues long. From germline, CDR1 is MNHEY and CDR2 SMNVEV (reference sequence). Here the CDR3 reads CANLTGEGNTIYF. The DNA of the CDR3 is TGTGCCAACCTGACAGGAGAAGGAAACACCATATATTTT.

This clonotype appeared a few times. The CDR3 loop reads CASSLGGQDNEKLFF. The CDR3 coding sequence is TGCGCCAGCAGCTTGGGAGGGCAGGACAATGAAAAACTGTTTTTT. The V gene is TRBV5-1, the J gene TRBJ1-4; unclear D gene. The V end lost 0 bases, the J end lost 5 bases, and 11 bases lay between the germline ends. The length of the CDR3 is 15 residues. Germline V gene lookup returns CDR1 SGHRS and CDR2 YFSETQ.

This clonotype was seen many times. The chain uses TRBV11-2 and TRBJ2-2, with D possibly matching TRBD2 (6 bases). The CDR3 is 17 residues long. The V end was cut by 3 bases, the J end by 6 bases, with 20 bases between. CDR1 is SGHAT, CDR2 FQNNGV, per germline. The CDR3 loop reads CASSFFPGTRGAGELFF. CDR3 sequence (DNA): TGTGCCAGCAGCTTCTTTCCGGGGACGCGCGGGGCCGGGGAGCTGTTTTTT.

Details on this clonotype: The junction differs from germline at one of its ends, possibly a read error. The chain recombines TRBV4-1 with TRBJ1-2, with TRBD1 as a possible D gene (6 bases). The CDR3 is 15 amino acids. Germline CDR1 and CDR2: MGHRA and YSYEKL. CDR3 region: CASSHYREAARGYTF. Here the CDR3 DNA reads TGTGCCAGCAGCCACTACAGGGAGGCAGCTCGGGGCTACACCTTC.

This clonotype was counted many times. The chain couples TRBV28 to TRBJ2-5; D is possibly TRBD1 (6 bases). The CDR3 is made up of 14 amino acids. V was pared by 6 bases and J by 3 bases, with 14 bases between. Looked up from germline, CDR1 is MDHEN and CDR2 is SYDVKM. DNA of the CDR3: TGTGCCAGCAGCCTCACGGCAGGGGAAGAGACCCAGTACTTC. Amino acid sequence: CASSLTAGEETQYF.

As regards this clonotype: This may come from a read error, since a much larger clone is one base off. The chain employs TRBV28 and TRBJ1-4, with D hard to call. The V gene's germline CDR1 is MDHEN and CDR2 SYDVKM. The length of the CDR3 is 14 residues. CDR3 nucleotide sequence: TGTGCCGGCAGTTTGGTGGGGTTGGATGAAAAACTGTTTTTT. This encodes CAGSLVGLDEKLFF.

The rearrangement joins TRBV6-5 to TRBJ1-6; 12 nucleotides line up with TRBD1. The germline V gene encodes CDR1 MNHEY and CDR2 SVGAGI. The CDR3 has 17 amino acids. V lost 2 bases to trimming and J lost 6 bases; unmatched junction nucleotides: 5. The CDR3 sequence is CASSYGTGGAFNSPLHF. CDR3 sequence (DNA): TGTGCCAGCAGTTACGGGACAGGGGGCGCGTTTAATTCACCCCTCCACTTT.

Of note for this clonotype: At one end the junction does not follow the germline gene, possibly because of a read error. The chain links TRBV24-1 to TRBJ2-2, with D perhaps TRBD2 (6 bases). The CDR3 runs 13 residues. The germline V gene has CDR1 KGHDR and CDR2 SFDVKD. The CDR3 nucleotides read TGTGCCTCCAGTGTGGAGGGACTCGGGGAGCTGTTTTTT. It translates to CASSVEGLGELFF.

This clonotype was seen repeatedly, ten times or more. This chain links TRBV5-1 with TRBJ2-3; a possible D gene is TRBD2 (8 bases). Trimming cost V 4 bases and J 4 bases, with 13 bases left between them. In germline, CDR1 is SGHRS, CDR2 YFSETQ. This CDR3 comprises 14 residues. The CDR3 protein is CASSIGRGPDTQYF. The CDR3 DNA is TGCGCCAGCAGCATCGGGAGGGGGCCAGATACGCAGTATTTT.

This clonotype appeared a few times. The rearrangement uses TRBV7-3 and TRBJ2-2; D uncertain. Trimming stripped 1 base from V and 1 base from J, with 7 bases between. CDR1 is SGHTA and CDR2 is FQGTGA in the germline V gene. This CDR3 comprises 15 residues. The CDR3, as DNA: TGTGCCAGCAGCTTAAATCCAGGGAACACCGGGGAGCTGTTTTTT. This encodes CASSLNPGNTGELFF.

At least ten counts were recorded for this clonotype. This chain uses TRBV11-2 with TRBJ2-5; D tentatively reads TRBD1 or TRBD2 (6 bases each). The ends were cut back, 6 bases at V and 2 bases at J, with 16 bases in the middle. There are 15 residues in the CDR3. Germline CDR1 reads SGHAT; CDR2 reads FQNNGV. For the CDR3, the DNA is TGTGCCAGCAGTACGTGGGGGGCGCGGCAAGAGACCCAGTACTTC. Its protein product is CASSTWGARQETQYF.

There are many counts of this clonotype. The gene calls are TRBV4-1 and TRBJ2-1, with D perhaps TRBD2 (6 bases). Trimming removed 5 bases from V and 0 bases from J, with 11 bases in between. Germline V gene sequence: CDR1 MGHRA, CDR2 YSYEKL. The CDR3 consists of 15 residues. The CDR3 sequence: CASSWDSSSYNEQFF. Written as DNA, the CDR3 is TGCGCCAGCAGCTGGGACTCCAGCTCCTACAATGAGCAGTTCTTC.

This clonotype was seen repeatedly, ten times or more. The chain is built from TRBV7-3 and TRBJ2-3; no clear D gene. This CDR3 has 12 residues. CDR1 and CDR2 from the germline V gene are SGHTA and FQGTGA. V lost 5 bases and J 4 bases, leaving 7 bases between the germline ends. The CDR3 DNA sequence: TGTGCCAGCAGCCGACCTTCAGATACGCAGTATTTT. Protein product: CASSRPSDTQYF.

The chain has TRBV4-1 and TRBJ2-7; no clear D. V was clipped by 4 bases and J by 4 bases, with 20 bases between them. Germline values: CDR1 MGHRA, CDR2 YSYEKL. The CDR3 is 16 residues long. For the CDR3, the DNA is TGCGCCAGCAGCCCACTCGCCTCGGGCGGAGCTTACGAGCAGTACTTC. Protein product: CASSPLASGGAYEQYF.

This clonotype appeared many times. DNA for the CDR3: TGTGCCAGCAGTTCAGGCGGACAGGTCTCCTACGAGCAGTACTTC. Protein sequence: CASSSGGQVSYEQYF. The gene calls are TRBV12-3 or TRBV12-4 and TRBJ2-7; 7 positions agree with TRBD1. The CDR3 loop spans 15 amino acids. With V trimmed by 4 bases and J by 0 bases, 6 bases remained unmatched.

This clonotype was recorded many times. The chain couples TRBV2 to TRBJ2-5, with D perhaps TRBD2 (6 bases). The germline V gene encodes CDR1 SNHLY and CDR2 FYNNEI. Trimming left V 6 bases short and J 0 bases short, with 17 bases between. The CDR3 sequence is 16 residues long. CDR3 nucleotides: TGTGCCAGCAGCACGGACCACTCGGGGGACCAAGAGACCCAGTACTTC. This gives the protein CASSTDHSGDQETQYF.

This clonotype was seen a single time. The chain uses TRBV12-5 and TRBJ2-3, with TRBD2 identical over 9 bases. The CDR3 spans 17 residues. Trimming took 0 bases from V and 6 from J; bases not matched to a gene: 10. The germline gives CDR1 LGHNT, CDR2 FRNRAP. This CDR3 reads CASGLVLSGRFLDTQYF. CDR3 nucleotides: TGTGCTAGTGGTTTGGTACTCAGCGGGAGGTTTTTGGATACGCAGTATTTT.

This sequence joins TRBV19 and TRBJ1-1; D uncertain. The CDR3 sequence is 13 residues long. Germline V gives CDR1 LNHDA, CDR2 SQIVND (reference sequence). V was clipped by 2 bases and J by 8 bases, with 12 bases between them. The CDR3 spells CASSISLTEEAFF. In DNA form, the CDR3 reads TGTGCCAGTAGTATATCCCTTACAGAAGAAGCTTTCTTT.

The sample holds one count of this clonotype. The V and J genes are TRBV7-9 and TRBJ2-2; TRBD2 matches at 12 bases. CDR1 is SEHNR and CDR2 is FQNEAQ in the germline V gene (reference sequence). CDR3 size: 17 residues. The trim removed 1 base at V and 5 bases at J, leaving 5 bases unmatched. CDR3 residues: CASSLVGLAGKTGELFF. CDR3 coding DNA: TGTGCCAGCAGCTTAGTTGGACTAGCGGGGAAGACCGGGGAGCTGTTTTTT.

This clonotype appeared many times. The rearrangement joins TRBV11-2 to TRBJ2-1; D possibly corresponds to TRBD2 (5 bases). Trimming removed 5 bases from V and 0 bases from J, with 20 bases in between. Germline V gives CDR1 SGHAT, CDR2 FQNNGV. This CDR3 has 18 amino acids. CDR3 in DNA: TGTGCCAGCAGCCCAATACTGGGAGACCTAAGCTCCTACAATGAGCAGTTCTTC. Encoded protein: CASSPILGDLSSYNEQFF.

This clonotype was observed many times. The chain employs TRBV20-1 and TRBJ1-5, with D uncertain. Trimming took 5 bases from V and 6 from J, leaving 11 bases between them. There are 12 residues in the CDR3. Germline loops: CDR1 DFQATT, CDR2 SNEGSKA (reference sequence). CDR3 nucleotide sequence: TGCAGTGCTGGGCGGAAGGGTCAGCCCCAGCATTTT. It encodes CSAGRKGQPQHF.

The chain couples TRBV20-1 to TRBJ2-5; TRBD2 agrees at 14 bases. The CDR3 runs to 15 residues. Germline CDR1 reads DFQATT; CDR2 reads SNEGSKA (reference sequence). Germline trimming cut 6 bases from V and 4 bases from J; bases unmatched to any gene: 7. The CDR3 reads CSATGTSGGGETQYF. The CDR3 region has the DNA TGCAGTGCAACCGGGACTAGCGGGGGAGGAGAGACCCAGTACTTC.

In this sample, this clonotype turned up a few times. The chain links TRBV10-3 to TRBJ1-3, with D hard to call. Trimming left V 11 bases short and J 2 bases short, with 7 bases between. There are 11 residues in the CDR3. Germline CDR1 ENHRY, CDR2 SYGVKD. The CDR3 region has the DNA TGTGCCGCCACACCTGGAAACACCATATATTTT. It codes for CAATPGNTIYF.

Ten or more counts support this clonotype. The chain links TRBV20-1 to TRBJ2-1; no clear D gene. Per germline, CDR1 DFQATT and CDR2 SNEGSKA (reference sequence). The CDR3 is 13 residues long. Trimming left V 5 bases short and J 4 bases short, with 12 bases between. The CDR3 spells CSAHKLTYNEQFF. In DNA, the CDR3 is TGCAGTGCTCATAAACTTACGTACAATGAGCAGTTCTTC.

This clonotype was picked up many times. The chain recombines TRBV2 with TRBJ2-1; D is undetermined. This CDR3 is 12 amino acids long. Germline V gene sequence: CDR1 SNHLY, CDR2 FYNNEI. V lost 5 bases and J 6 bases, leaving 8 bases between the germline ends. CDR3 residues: CASSYTINEQFF. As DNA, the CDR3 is TGTGCCAGCAGTTACACTATCAATGAGCAGTTCTTC.

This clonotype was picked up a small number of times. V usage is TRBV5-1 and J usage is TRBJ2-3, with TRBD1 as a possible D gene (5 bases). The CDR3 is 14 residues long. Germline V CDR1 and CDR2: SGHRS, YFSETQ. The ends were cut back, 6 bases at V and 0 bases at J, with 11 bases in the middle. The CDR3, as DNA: TGCGCCAGCAAGCTGAGACAGAGCACAGATACGCAGTATTTT. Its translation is CASKLRQSTDTQYF.